This is a list of T cell receptor beta chains from one sample in a study of tumor and adjacent non-tumor tissue in lung cancer. TCRdb recomputed calls from the multiplex PCR reads with MiXCR, one row per CDR3 protein. The sample has under 140,000 distinct CDR3 sequences; 75% to 90% are singletons. Sequencing used lung tumor tissue. These receptors originate from a man in his 70s with non-small cell lung cancer. The CDR3 runs from the conserved cysteine through the conserved F or W. A D gene is named only where the DNA matches it firmly. Only some rows state a clone size, as once, few, many or a class for expanded clones.

v_gene	abundance	d_gene	j_gene	CDR3nt	CDR3aa
TRBV29-1	-	-	TRBJ1-1	-	CIVFGQGTKTEALF
TRBV4-2	-	-	TRBJ2-1	TGCGCCAGCACCCCACCTTTAGGCAGGGACTCCTACGAGCAGTTCTTC	CASTPPLGRDSYEQFF
TRBV6-5	-	-	TRBJ2-6	TGTGCCAGCAGTAGGACACGGGGCTCTGGGGCCAGCGTCCTGACTTTC	CASSRTRGSGASVLTF
TRBV29-1	-	TRBD1	TRBJ1-1	TGCAGTGTCTTCGGACAGGGAGTTAAAACTGAAGTTTTCTTT	CSVFGQGVKTEVFF
TRBV12-3/TRBV12-4	-	-	TRBJ2-5	TGTACCAGCAGTTTTATGGACAGACAAGAGACCCGGTACTTC	CTSSFMDRQETRYF
TRBV11-2	once	-	TRBJ2-3	TGCGACAGCAGCTTAACTCAGGATGGAAGCACAGATACGCAGTATTTT	CDSSLTQDGSTDTQYF
TRBV5-6	-	-	TRBJ1-1	TGTGCCAGCCGTGGGATTAGCTACACTGAAGCTTTCTTT	CASRGISYTEAFF
TRBV6-1	-	TRBD2	TRBJ2-1	TGTGCCAGCAGTGAAGACATGCAGTTACATCGGGAGGCCCACAATGAGCAATTCTTC	CASSEDMQLHREAHNEQFF
TRBV7-8	-	-	TRBJ2-2	TGTGTCAGCAGCTTAGGGTGGGGGTCCGGGGAGCTCTTTTTT	CVSSLGWGSGELFF
TRBV12-3/TRBV12-4	-	-	TRBJ2-1	TGTGCCAACACCACGGGAAATGAGCCGTTCTTC	CANTTGNEPFF
TRBV4-2	-	TRBD1	TRBJ2-2	TGTGCCAGCAGCCAACAAAACTTACACAGGGGGCGCTCCTGGGAGCTGTTTTTT	CASSQQNLHRGRSWELFF
TRBV28	-	-	TRBJ2-7	TGTGCCAGCAATTTAAGGGGGATCCTCAAGACATCCTACGAGCAGTACTTC	CASNLRGILKTSYEQYF
TRBV6-1	-	-	TRBJ1-1	TGTGCCACCGTTGAGAACACTGAAGCTTTCTTT	CATVENTEAFF
TRBV6-1	-	-	TRBJ2-6	TGTGCCAGCAATGAGGGGACTGGGGCCAACCTCCTGACTTTC	CASNEGTGANLLTF
TRBV11-2	-	TRBD1	TRBJ2-7	TGTGCCAGCAGTCGGGACAGCATAAGCTACGGGCAGTACTTC	CASSRDSISYGQYF
TRBV6-5	-	TRBD1	TRBJ1-1	TGTTCCAGCAGGCAAGCCCAGGACAGGGGATGGGGCACTGAAGCTTTCTTT	CSSRQAQDRGWGTEAFF
TRBV5-1	-	TRBD2	TRBJ2-1	TGCGCCAGCATTACTAGCGGTAACAATGGGCAGTTCTTC	CASITSGNNGQFF
TRBV29-1	many	-	TRBJ2-5	TGCAGCGTTGCTTATGAGGAGACCCAGTACTTC	CSVAYEETQYF
TRBV27	-	-	TRBJ2-7	TGTGCCAGCAGTTTAGGGCCTTTCTCCTACGAGCAGTACTTC	CASSLGPFSYEQYF
TRBV6-5	-	TRBD1	TRBJ1-1	TGTGCCACCAGGACAGGGACAAGGTTGGTCACTGAAGCTTTCTTT	CATRTGTRLVTEAFF
TRBV11-3	-	-	TRBJ2-7	TGTGCCAGCAGCTTAGATTTCTGCGAGCAGTACTTC	CASSLDFCEQYF
TRBV6-5	-	-	TRBJ2-7	TGTGCCAACAGTTACGTTGGCTACAGCTACGAGCAATACTTC	CANSYVGYSYEQYF
TRBV6-6	-	-	TRBJ1-5	TGTGCCAGCAGTTACTTCGTGTGGGGAAATAATAGCAATCAGCCCCAGCATTTT	CASSYFVWGNNSNQPQHF
TRBV29-1	-	-	TRBJ1-2	TGCGGCGTTGAACCGGCAGGGGACGGGTATGGCTACACCTTC	CGVEPAGDGYGYTF
TRBV6-5	-	-	TRBJ2-5	TGTGCCAGCAGACGTATTATACTCGAGACCCAGTACTTC	CASRRIILETQYF
TRBV5-1	few	-	TRBJ2-1	TGCGCCAGCAGCCCGGGACTCCACAATGAGCAGTTCTTC	CASSPGLHNEQFF